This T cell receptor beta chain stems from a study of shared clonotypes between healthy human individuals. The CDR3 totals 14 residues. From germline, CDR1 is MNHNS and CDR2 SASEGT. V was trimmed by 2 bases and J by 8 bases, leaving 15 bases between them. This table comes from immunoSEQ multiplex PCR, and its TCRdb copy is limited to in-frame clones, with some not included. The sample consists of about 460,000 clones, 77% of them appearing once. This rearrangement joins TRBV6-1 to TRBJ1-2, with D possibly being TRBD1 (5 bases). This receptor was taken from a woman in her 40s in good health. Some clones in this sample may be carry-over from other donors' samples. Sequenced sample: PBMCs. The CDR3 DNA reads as TGTGCCAGCAGTGAAAGTGGGGACGGGAGGGGCTACACCTTC. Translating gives CASSESGDGRGYTF.